Following are 21 T cell receptor beta chains from one sample sequenced in a study of T cell repertoires in cytomegalovirus infection. For these receptors, no antigen is known. TCRdb independently ran MiXCR on the reads; one entry per CDR3 protein. Of about 130,000 distinct CDR3 sequences listed, under 30% were seen once; the top ten hold about a third. The sequencing input was PBMCs, sequenced either directly or after in vitro stimulation (not recorded which). These receptors were taken from a human donor in good health (CMV status not recorded). Some clones in this sample may be carry-over from other donors' samples.

In the case of this clonotype: Since a much larger clone is just one base distant, this may be a read error. The chain uses TRBV7-8 and TRBJ1-2; D not resolved. Germline V lookup: CDR1 SGHVS, CDR2 FQNEAQ. The CDR3 totals 16 residues. For the CDR3, the DNA is TGTACCAGCAGCCCAGACGGACGTATCTACAACTATGGCTACACCTTC. It yields the protein CTSSPDGRIYNYGYTF.

This clonotype was picked up a small number of times. The chain couples TRBV27 to TRBJ2-7; TRBD2 is a possible D gene (6 bases). Trimming cost V 3 bases and J 4 bases, with 16 bases left between them. The V gene's germline CDR1 is MNHEY and CDR2 SMNVEV (reference sequence). The CDR3 covers 15 residues. DNA of the CDR3: TGTGCCAGCAGTTTTAAAGGACTATCTCGTTACGAGCAGTACTTC. It codes for CASSFKGLSRYEQYF.

The V gene is TRBV6-6, the J gene TRBJ2-2; 10 bases fit TRBD1. The CDR3 is made up of 15 amino acids. Germline CDR1 and CDR2: MNHNY and SVGAGI (reference sequence). Trimming took 3 bases from V and 5 from J; bases not matched to a gene: 3. CDR3 sequence: CASSYPGQGTGELFF. CDR3 DNA: TGTGCCAGCAGTTATCCGGGACAGGGGACCGGGGAGCTGTTTTTT.

The genes are TRBV7-3 and TRBJ2-3, with D possibly being TRBD1 (6 bases). V lost 2 bases and J 5 bases, leaving 14 bases between the germline ends. The CDR3 is 15 residues long. The germline CDR1 and CDR2 sequences are SGHTA and FQGTGA. CDR3 loop: CASSLGRGKGDTQYF. The CDR3 DNA is TGTGCCAGCAGCTTAGGCAGGGGTAAAGGAGATACGCAGTATTTT.

This sequence joins TRBV15 and TRBJ2-5; 7 bases map to TRBD1. Germline CDR1 reads LNHNV; CDR2 reads YYDKDF (reference sequence). With V trimmed by 5 bases and J by 2 bases, 5 bases remained unmatched. The CDR3 consists of 14 residues. The CDR3 bases are TGTGCCACCAGCCCTAGGGACAGACAAGAGACCCAGTACTTC. Protein: CATSPRDRQETQYF.

The chain links TRBV28 to TRBJ2-2, with 10 bases fitting TRBD1. Germline V gene data show CDR1 as MDHEN and CDR2 as SYDVKM. V shed 2 bases, J shed 4 bases, and the junction held 4 bases outside the gene matches. The length of the CDR3 is 16 residues. DNA of the CDR3: TGTGCCAGCAGTTTAATGGGACAGGGGCTCACCGGGGAGCTGTTTTTT. It is translated as CASSLMGQGLTGELFF.

The rearrangement links TRBV30 to TRBJ1-4; the D gene is possibly TRBD1 (5 bases). The CDR3 spans 14 residues. V gave up 3 bases and J gave up 0 bases, with 8 bases separating them. Germline assignment: CDR1 GTSNPN and CDR2 SVGIG (reference sequence). The CDR3 nucleotides read TGTGCCTGGAGCCAGGGTACAACTAATGAAAAACTGTTTTTT. It is translated as CAWSQGTTNEKLFF.

The J gene is TRBJ2-5, the V gene TRBV4-1, with unresolved D. CDR3 size: 14 residues. Germline-derived CDR1 and CDR2 are MGHRA and YSYEKL. Trimming left V 4 bases short and J 2 bases short, with 11 bases between. The CDR3: CASSRNDKQETQYF. The CDR3 DNA reads as TGCGCCAGCAGCCGCAACGACAAGCAAGAGACCCAGTACTTC.

The chain links TRBV7-8 to TRBJ1-1; D may be TRBD1 (5 bases). V lost 5 bases and J 10 bases, leaving 14 bases between the germline ends. The CDR3 is made up of 12 amino acids. Germline V lookup: CDR1 SGHVS, CDR2 FQNEAQ. The CDR3 loop is CASSHTDTGAFF. CDR3 bases: TGTGCCAGCAGCCATACGGACACGGGAGCTTTCTTT.

This clonotype was found a few times. The chain links TRBV20-1 to TRBJ2-7; D is possibly TRBD2 (7 bases). CDR3 size: 14 residues. V lost 1 base and J lost 6, with 16 bases in between. Germline CDR1 is DFQATT and CDR2 is SNEGSKA (reference sequence). CDR3 amino acids: CSARAEGLGGEQYF. The CDR3 DNA is TGCAGTGCTAGAGCCGAAGGACTAGGGGGCGAGCAGTACTTC.

The rearrangement joins TRBV20-1 to TRBJ1-5, with TRBD1 as a possible D gene (5 bases). CDR3 length: 12 residues. V was shortened by 8 bases and J by 1 base, with 9 bases between the two germline ends. The germline V gene has CDR1 DFQATT and CDR2 SNEGSKA (reference sequence). The CDR3 sequence: CSWGDSNQPQHF. Here the CDR3 DNA reads TGCAGTTGGGGGGACAGCAATCAGCCCCAGCATTTT.

This clonotype has at least ten counts. This sequence joins TRBV7-2 and TRBJ2-3, with 8 bases that match TRBD1. V lost 5 bases to trimming and J lost 2 bases; unmatched junction nucleotides: 12. This CDR3 comprises 17 residues. Germline lookup yields CDR1 SGHTA and CDR2 FQGNSA. Here the CDR3 reads CASSLVDRGENTDTQYF. The CDR3 DNA reads as TGTGCCAGCAGCCTGGTTGACAGGGGCGAAAACACAGATACGCAGTATTTT.

This clonotype was observed many times. The chain links TRBV7-8 to TRBJ2-2; TRBD1 might be the D (6 bases). CDR3 size: 19 residues. V was clipped by 1 base and J by 0 bases, with 18 bases between them. The V gene's germline CDR1 is SGHVS and CDR2 FQNEAQ. The CDR3 is CASSLVWQGPSPNTGELFF. Written as DNA, the CDR3 is TGTGCCAGCAGCTTAGTTTGGCAGGGGCCTTCTCCGAACACCGGGGAGCTGTTTTTT.

The table lists this clonotype with many counts. This chain links TRBV7-2 with TRBJ2-7; 7 nucleotides align to TRBD1. This CDR3 has 14 residues. CDR1 is SGHTA and CDR2 is FQGNSA in the germline V gene. After removal of 5 bases from V and 4 bases from J, the junction contained 8 bases not matched to a gene. The CDR3 coding sequence is TGTGCCAGCAGCCTTACAGGGGTCGGGTACGAGCAGTACTTC. Encoded protein: CASSLTGVGYEQYF.

The V call is TRBV5-6, the J call TRBJ1-1, with TRBD1 identical over 9 bases. Germline trimming cut 6 bases from V and 0 bases from J; bases unmatched to any gene: 6. The CDR3 runs 15 residues. Germline V CDR1 and CDR2: SGHDT, YYEEEE. CDR3 bases: TGTGCCAGCAAACTGACAGGGGGGATGAACACTGAAGCTTTCTTT. Its protein is CASKLTGGMNTEAFF.

V and J are TRBV28 and TRBJ2-1; D not resolved. Germline V gives CDR1 MDHEN, CDR2 SYDVKM. Trimming left V 3 bases short and J 9 bases short, with 3 bases between. The CDR3 is made up of 10 amino acids. CDR3 DNA: TGTGCCAGCAGTTTCGGTGAGCAGTTCTTC. This gives the protein CASSFGEQFF.

This clonotype was counted between two and nine times. This chain links TRBV2 with TRBJ2-3; TRBD1 might be the D (6 bases). From germline, CDR1 is SNHLY and CDR2 FYNNEI. Trimming pared 1 base from V and 0 bases from J, leaving 8 bases between. There are 15 residues in the CDR3. The chain's CDR3 is CASSEGRGSTDTQYF. The CDR3 DNA is TGTGCCAGCAGTGAAGGCAGGGGAAGCACAGATACGCAGTATTTT. Variable domain in full (rest from reference TRBV2 and TRBJ2-3): EPEVTQTPSHQVTQMGQEVILRCVPISNHLYFYWYRQILGQKVEFLVSFYNNEISEKSEIFDDQFSVERPDGSNFTLKIRSTKLEDSAMYFCASSEGRGSTDTQYFGPGTRLTVL.

To note about this clonotype: At one boundary the junction diverges from the germline segment, which might be a read error. The rearrangement uses TRBV13 and TRBJ2-1; 7 nucleotides line up with TRBD2. Germline V gene data show CDR1 as PRHDT and CDR2 as FYEKMQ (reference sequence). The CDR3 covers 15 residues. The CDR3 DNA is TGCGCCAGCAGCTTGCGCGGGAGTGGGGCCGATGAGCAGTTCTTC. Its translation: CASSLRGSGADEQFF.

The chain recombines TRBV10-3 with TRBJ1-1; the D is unclear. The germline V and J ends were trimmed by 9 bases and 0 bases, with 8 bases remaining between them. Germline lookup yields CDR1 ENHRY and CDR2 SYGVKD. CDR3 length: 12 amino acids. The CDR3 protein is CAIGRVNTEAFF. DNA of the CDR3: TGTGCCATTGGACGTGTGAACACTGAAGCTTTCTTT.

The rearrangement joins TRBV19 to TRBJ1-5, with 8 bases fitting TRBD1. Unmatched junction bases numbered 10, after V lost 5 bases and J lost 4 bases. The germline CDR1 and CDR2 sequences are LNHDA and SQIVND (reference sequence). CDR3 length equals 16 residues. In DNA form, the CDR3 reads TGTGCCAGTAGTCAAGCGGAGGGACAGGCGAATCAGCCCCAGCATTTT. Protein: CASSQAEGQANQPQHF. The complete variable domain, with remaining parts taken from reference TRBV19 and TRBJ1-5, reads DGGITQSPKYLFRKEGQNVTLSCEQNLNHDAMYWYRQDPGQGLRLIYYSQIVNDFQKGDIAEGYSVSREKKESFPLTVTSAQKNPTAFYLCASSQAEGQANQPQHFGDGTRLSIL.

The rearrangement links TRBV6-2 or TRBV6-3 to TRBJ2-7; TRBD2 agrees at 14 bases. V was pared by 3 bases and J by 4 bases, with 2 bases of the junction left unmatched. The CDR3 loop spans 15 amino acids. Per germline, CDR1 MNHEY and CDR2 SVGEGT. CDR3 protein: CASSYGTSGRYEQYF. CDR3 DNA sequence: TGTGCCAGCAGTTATGGGACTAGCGGGAGATACGAGCAGTACTTC.